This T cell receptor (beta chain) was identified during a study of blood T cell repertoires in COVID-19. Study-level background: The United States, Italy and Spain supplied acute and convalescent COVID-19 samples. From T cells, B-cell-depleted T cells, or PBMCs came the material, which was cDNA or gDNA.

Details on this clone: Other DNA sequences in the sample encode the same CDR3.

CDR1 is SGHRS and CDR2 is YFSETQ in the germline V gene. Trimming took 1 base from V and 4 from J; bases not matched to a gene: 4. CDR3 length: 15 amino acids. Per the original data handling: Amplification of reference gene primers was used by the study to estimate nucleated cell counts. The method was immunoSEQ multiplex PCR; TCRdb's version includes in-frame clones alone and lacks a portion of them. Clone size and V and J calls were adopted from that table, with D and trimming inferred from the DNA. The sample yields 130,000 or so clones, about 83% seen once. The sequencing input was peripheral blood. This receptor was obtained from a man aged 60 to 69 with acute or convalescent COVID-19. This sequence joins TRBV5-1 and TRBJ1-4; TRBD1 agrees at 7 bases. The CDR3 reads CASSLSGTVNEKLFF. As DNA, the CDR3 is TGCGCCAGCAGCTTGAGTGGGACAGTTAATGAAAAACTGTTTTTT.